There are many counts of the clone carrying this T cell receptor beta chain. This specimen comes from a study of CD8 T cells in ankylosing spondylitis. V lost 0 bases and J 6 bases, leaving 9 bases between the germline ends. The CDR3 covers 14 residues. Per the germline V gene, CDR1 is SGHRS and CDR2 is YFSETQ. TCRdb used MiXCR to reprocess the 5' RACE reads, holding one entry per CDR3 protein. The profile covers 200,000 or so distinct CDR3 sequences, with under 30% appearing a single time and under 8% taken by the ten largest. This chain joins TRBV5-1 and TRBJ1-4, with D uncertain. The sample consisted of blood, either unsorted or a sorted T cell fraction (not recorded which). This clonotype was obtained from a male donor with ankylosing spondylitis or in good health (not recorded which). CDR3 sequence reads: CASSLARADEKLFF. CDR3 DNA sequence: TGCGCCAGCAGCTTGGCCCGGGCCGATGAAAAACTGTTTTTT.